This note documents a single TCR beta chain sequence. This sample is part of a study of blood T cell repertoires in COVID-19. Repertoires were generated with immunoSEQ multiplex PCR, while TCRdb's copy carries only in-frame clones and drops some. The sample holds roughly 380,000 clones, roughly 90% seen once. Trimming shortened V by 5 bases and J by 3 bases, and 14 bases separated the two germline ends. Germline loops: CDR1 MNHEY, CDR2 SMNVEV (reference sequence). The CDR3 is 15 amino acids. The chain couples TRBV27 to TRBJ1-5, with a tentative D call TRBD1 (5 bases). The sequenced material came from PBMCs or T cells enriched from blood (not recorded which). The TCR sequence derives from a woman aged 25 to 39 who had been exposed to COVID-19. The chain's CDR3 is CASSGPRDFNQPQHF. The CDR3 DNA follows: TGTGCCAGCAGTGGGCCCAGGGATTTCAATCAGCCCCAGCATTTT.